The 17 T cell receptor beta chains in this list originate from one sample, sequenced in a study of blood T cell repertoires in COVID-19 (TCRdb year 2020). Library prep was done by the immunoSEQ multiplex PCR assay. Here the immuneACCESS table is served through TCRdb, limited to in-frame sequences with V and J called. Missing clones are a known gap in these copies; in checked studies unresolved V genes cover under half, and the rest lacks a known reason. The sample yields nearly 35,000 clones; approximately 86% were counted once. The top ten hold 62% of the sample. What was sequenced was peripheral blood. These receptors originate from a man aged 70-80 years with acute or convalescent COVID-19.

The V call is TRBV12-3 or TRBV12-4, the J call TRBJ1-2; 8 bases align to TRBD1. J lost 8 bases, V lost 5 bases, and 7 bases had no gene match. CDR3 length: 13 amino acids. DNA of the CDR3: TGTGCCAGCAGTCTGAGACAGGGGCAGGGCTACACCTTC. This translates into CASSLRQGQGYTF.

This clone was detected only once. This chain joins TRBV18 and TRBJ2-7; 7 bases line up with TRBD1. This CDR3 contains 13 residues. Per the germline V gene, CDR1 is KGHSH and CDR2 is LQKENI. The trim removed 6 bases at V and 2 bases at J, leaving 4 bases unmatched. The CDR3 reads CASSDRVPYEQYF. The CDR3, as DNA: TGTGCCAGCTCCGACAGGGTTCCCTACGAGCAGTACTTC.

This clone was seen only once. This chain joins TRBV6-5 and TRBJ1-1, with 9 bases matching TRBD1. Germline V gene sequence: CDR1 MNHEY, CDR2 SVGAGI. V shed 2 bases, J shed 3 bases, and the junction held 1 base outside the gene matches. The CDR3 totals 14 residues. The DNA of the CDR3 is TGTGCCAGCAGTTACCGGGACAGGGACACTGAAGCTTTCTTT. The encoded protein is CASSYRDRDTEAFF.

V gene TRBV5-1 combines with J gene TRBJ1-2; no firm D call. The CDR3 loop spans 15 amino acids. Trimming pared 0 bases from V and 6 bases from J, leaving 15 bases between. Germline lookup yields CDR1 SGHRS and CDR2 YFSETQ. CDR3 protein: CASSLVAAEVDGYTF. CDR3 nucleotides: TGCGCCAGCAGCTTGGTTGCAGCGGAGGTCGATGGCTACACCTTC.

The chain links TRBV18 to TRBJ1-1, with 8 bases that match TRBD1. The CDR3 length is 15 residues. With 3 bases clipped from V and 6 bases from J, the junction kept 9 bases outside the gene matches. Germline CDR1 reads KGHSH; CDR2 reads LQKENI. Here the CDR3 DNA reads TGTGCCAGCTCACCGGACAGGGCCACTATCGCTGAAGCTTTCTTT. This encodes CASSPDRATIAEAFF.

V gene TRBV11-2 combines with J gene TRBJ1-1; 8 nucleotides match TRBD1. The CDR3 has 16 amino acids. The germline gives CDR1 SGHAT, CDR2 FQNNGV. V gave up 4 bases and J gave up 1 base; unmatched junction bases: 8. The CDR3 reads CASSSATGAANTEAFF. For the CDR3, the DNA is TGTGCCAGCAGCTCTGCGACAGGGGCCGCGAACACTGAAGCTTTCTTT.

This clone appeared a few times. CDR3: CASSRAGNTDTQYF. The CDR3 bases are TGCGCCAGCAGTCGAGCGGGAAACACAGATACGCAGTATTTT. The chain recombines TRBV10-2 with TRBJ2-3; 7 bases match TRBD2. This CDR3 comprises 14 residues. The V and J ends lost 5 bases and 2 bases, in that order; junction bases with no gene match: 4. Germline CDR1 reads WSHSY; CDR2 reads SAAADI.

This clone was detected only once. The V call is TRBV7-2, the J call TRBJ1-1, with 8 bases fitting TRBD1. This CDR3 has 14 amino acids. V was clipped by 5 bases and J by 6 bases; unmatched bases: 8. In germline, CDR1 is SGHTA, CDR2 FQGNSA. In nucleotides, the CDR3 is TGTGCCAGCAGCCCACGGACAGGGATCCCTGAAGCTTTCTTT. It yields the protein CASSPRTGIPEAFF.

The V and J genes are TRBV30 and TRBJ1-2, with no clear D. The V and J ends lost 3 bases and 4 bases respectively, with 6 bases between them. This CDR3 is built from 11 residues. From germline, CDR1 is GTSNPN and CDR2 SVGIG (reference sequence). The CDR3 DNA reads as TGTGCCTGGAGGGCGGCCTATGGCTACACCTTC. Translating it yields CAWRAAYGYTF.

The rearrangement links TRBV18 to TRBJ2-7; D gene ambiguous. V lost 6 bases, J lost 3 bases, and 12 bases lay in between. The CDR3 has 13 amino acids. CDR1 and CDR2 (germline): KGHSH, LQKENI. CDR3: CASSARRYYEQYF. In nucleotides, the CDR3 is TGTGCCAGCTCGGCGAGGCGTTACTACGAGCAGTACTTC. Full variable domain (outside the CDR3, taken from reference TRBV18 and TRBJ2-7): NAGVMQNPRHLVRRRGQEARLRCSPMKGHSHVYWYRQLPEEGLKFMVYLQKENIIDESGMPKERFSAEFPKEGPSILRIQQVVRGDSAAYFCASSARRYYEQYFGPGTRLTVT.

V is TRBV18 and J is TRBJ1-2, with D hard to call. The V and J ends lost 5 bases and 4 bases respectively, with 14 bases between them. Looked up from germline, CDR1 is KGHSH and CDR2 is LQKENI. The CDR3 loop spans 14 amino acids. The CDR3 nucleotides are TGTGCCAGCTCAACCGGACGGGAATCCTATGGCTACACCTTC. Its translation is CASSTGRESYGYTF.

This chain uses TRBV21-1 with TRBJ2-2; the DNA was not compared with TRBD1, the D call given in the table. TRBV21-1 is a documented pseudogene. This CDR3 is 16 amino acids long. The CDR3 nucleotides are TGTGCCAGCAGCAAAGAAAACAGTGCGAACACCGGGGAGCTGTTTTTT. It yields the protein CASSKENSANTGELFF.

The chain uses TRBV15 and TRBJ1-5; no firm D call. Germline CDR1 is LNHNV and CDR2 is YYDKDF (reference sequence). There are 14 residues in the CDR3. Between the trimmed V and J ends, which lost 5 bases and 2 bases, there was a span of 10 bases. As DNA, the CDR3 is TGTGCCACCAGCTCCCTGGTAGGCAATCAGCCCCAGCATTTT. Protein: CATSSLVGNQPQHF.

The V and J genes are TRBV6-1 and TRBJ1-5; 8 positions agree with TRBD1. From germline, CDR1 is MNHNS and CDR2 SASEGT. The CDR3 is 15 amino acids. V shed 3 bases, J shed 1 base, and the junction held 2 bases outside the gene matches. For the CDR3, the DNA is TGTGCCAGCAGTGAGAACAGGGGGAGCAATCAGCCCCAGCATTTT. Translated, it gives CASSENRGSNQPQHF.

The chain links TRBV5-1 to TRBJ2-3, with 8 bases that match TRBD1. Germline CDR1 and CDR2: SGHRS and YFSETQ. With 3 bases clipped from V and 6 bases from J, the junction kept 12 bases outside the gene matches. CDR3 length: 16 residues. Here the CDR3 DNA reads TGCGCCAGCAGCTCGCAGCGGACAGGGAGGCCCGATACGCAGTATTTT. It translates to CASSSQRTGRPDTQYF.

The gene calls are TRBV19 and TRBJ2-2; D might be TRBD1 (6 bases). The CDR3 consists of 15 residues. The germline V gene has CDR1 LNHDA and CDR2 SQIVND (reference sequence). The V end was cut by 10 bases, the J end by 4 bases, with 19 bases between. The CDR3, as DNA: TGTGCCACCAACAGGGAATCTGTAGGCACCGGGGAGCTGTTTTTT. Translated, it gives CATNRESVGTGELFF.

The chain combines TRBV30 with TRBJ1-2; 7 positions agree with TRBD1. Germline V CDR1 and CDR2: GTSNPN, SVGIG (reference sequence). This CDR3 region has 13 residues. V lost 4 bases, J lost 2 bases, and 4 bases stayed unmatched. CDR3 amino acids: CAWIGGGNYGYTF. CDR3 DNA sequence: TGTGCCTGGATTGGAGGGGGCAACTATGGCTACACCTTC.